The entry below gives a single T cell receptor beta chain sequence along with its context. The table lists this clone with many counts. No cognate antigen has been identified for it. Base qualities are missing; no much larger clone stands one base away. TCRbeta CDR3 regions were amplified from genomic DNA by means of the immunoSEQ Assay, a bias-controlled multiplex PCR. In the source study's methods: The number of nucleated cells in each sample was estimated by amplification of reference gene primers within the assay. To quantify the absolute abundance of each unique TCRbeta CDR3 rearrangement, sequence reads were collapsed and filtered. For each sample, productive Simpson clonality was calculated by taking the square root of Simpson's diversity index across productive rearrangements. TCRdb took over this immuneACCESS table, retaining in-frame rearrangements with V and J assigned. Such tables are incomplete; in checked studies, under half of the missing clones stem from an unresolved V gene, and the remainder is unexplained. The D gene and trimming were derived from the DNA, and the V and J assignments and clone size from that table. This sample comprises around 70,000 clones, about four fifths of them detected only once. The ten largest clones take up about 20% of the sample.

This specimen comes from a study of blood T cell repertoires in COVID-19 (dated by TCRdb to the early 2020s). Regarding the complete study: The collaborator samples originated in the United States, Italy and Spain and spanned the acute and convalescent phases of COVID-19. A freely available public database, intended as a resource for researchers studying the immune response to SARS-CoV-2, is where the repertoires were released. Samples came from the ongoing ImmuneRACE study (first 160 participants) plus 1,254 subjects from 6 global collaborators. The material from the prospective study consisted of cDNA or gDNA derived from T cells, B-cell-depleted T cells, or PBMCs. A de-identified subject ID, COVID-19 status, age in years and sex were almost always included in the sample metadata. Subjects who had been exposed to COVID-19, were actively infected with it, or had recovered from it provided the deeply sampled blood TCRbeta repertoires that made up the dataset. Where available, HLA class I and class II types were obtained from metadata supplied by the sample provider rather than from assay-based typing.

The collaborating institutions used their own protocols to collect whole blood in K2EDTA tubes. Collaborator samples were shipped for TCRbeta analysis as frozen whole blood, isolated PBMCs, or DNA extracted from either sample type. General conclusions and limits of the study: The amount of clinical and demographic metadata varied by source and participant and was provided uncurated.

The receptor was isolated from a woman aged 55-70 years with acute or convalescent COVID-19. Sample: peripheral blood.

The CDR3 protein sequence reads: CASSPGGGGLAYEQYV. In nucleotide form, the sequence is TGTGCCAGCAGCCCTGGGGGCGGGGGACTTGCCTACGAGCAGTACGTC. The V and J genes are TRBV5-6 and TRBJ2-7; a tentative D call is TRBD2 (7 bases match). CDR1 and CDR2, looked up from the germline V gene, are SGHDT and YYEEEE. Between the V and J ends, shortened by 4 bases and 2 bases respectively, the junction contains 19 bases. CDR3 length: 16 amino acids, cysteine to valine. The DNA shown is the 48-base CDR3, in frame from base 1.